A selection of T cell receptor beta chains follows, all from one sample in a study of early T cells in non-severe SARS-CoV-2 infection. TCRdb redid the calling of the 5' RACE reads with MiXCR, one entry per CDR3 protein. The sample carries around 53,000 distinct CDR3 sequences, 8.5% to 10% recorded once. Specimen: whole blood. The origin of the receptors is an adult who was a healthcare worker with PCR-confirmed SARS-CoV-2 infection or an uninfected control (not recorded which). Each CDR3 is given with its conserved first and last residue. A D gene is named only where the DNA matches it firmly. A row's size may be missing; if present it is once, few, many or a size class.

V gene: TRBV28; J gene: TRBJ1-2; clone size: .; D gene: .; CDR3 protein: CASTSVYGYTF; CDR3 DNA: TGTGCCTCGACGTCCGTCTATGGCTACACCTTC
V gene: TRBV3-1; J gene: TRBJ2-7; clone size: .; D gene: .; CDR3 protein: CASSQGGASAYEQYF; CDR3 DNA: TGTGCCAGCAGCCAGGGGGGGGCTTCGGCCTACGAGCAGTACTTC
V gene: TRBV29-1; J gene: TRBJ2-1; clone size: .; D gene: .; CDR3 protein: CSFEGQGMGYNEQFF; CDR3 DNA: TGCAGCTTCGAGGGGCAGGGGATGGGGTACAATGAGCAGTTCTTC
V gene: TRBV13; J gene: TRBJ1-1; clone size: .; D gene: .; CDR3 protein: CASSTGGDTEAFF; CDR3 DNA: TGTGCCAGCAGCACGGGGGGTGATACTGAAGCTTTCTTT
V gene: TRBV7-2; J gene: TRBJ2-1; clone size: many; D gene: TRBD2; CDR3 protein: CASSFRSAGAGGFNEQFF; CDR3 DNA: TGTGCCAGCAGCTTCCGATCGGCCGGAGCGGGAGGTTTCAATGAGCAGTTCTTC
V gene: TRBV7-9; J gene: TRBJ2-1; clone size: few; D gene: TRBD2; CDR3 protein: CASSPSSGGSYNEQFF; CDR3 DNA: TGTGCCAGCAGCCCGTCTAGCGGAGGCTCCTACAATGAGCAGTTCTTC
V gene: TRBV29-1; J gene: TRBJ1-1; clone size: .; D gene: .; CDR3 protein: CSSGGGRYTEAFF; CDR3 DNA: TGCAGCTCGGGTGGGGGGAGATACACTGAAGCTTTCTTT
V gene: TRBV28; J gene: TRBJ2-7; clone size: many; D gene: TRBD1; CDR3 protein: CASSLRQGAYEQYF; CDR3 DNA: TGTGCCAGCAGTTTAAGGCAGGGGGCCTACGAGCAGTACTTC
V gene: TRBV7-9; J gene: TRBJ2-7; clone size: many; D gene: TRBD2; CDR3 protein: CASSLGTSGTGYEQYF; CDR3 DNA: TGTGCCAGCAGCTTAGGGACTAGCGGGACGGGATACGAGCAGTACTTC
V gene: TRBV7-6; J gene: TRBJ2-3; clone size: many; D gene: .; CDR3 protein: CASSSEPPQWDTQYF; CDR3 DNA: TGTGCCAGCAGCTCCGAACCCCCACAGTGGGATACGCAGTATTTT
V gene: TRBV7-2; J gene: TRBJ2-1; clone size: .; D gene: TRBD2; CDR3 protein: CASSLTSAGDNEQFF; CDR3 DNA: TGTGCCAGCAGCTTAACGTCTGCGGGAGACAATGAGCAGTTCTTC
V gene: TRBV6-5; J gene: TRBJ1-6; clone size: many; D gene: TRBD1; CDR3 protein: CASRRDRVDNSPLHF; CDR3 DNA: TGTGCCAGCAGGCGGGACAGGGTTGATAATTCACCCCTCCACTTT
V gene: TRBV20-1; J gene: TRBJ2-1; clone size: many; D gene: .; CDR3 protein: CSARNLAPSYNEQFF; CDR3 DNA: TGCAGTGCTAGAAACCTAGCGCCCTCCTACAATGAGCAGTTCTTC
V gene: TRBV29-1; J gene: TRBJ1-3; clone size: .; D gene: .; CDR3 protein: CSAGTSGNTIYF; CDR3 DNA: TGCAGCGCCGGGACATCCGGAAACACCATATATTTT
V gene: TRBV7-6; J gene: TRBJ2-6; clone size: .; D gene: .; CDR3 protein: CASSLGPKGLNSGANVLTF; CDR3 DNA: TGTGCCAGCAGCTTAGGTCCCAAGGGACTTAACTCTGGGGCCAACGTCCTGACTTTC
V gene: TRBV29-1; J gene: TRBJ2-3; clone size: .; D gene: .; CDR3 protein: CSVDPANTQYF; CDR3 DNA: TGCAGCGTCGATCCAGCAAATACGCAGTATTTT
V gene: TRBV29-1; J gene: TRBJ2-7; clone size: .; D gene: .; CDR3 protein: CSVATTYEQYF; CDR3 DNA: TGCAGCGTTGCTACGACCTACGAGCAGTACTTC
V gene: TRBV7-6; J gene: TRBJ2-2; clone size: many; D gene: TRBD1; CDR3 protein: CASNHPRTGGGTGELFF; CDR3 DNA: TGTGCCAGCAACCACCCCAGGACAGGGGGGGGAACCGGGGAGCTGTTTTTT